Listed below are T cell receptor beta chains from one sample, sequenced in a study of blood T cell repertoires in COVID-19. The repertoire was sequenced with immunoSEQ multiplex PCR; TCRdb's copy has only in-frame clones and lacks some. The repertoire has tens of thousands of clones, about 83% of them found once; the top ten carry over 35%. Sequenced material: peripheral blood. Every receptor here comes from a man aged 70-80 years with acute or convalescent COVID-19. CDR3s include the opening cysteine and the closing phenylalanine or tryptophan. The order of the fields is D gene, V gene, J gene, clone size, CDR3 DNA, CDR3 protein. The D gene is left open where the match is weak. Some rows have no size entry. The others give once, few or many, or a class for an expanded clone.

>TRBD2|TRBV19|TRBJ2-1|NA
TGTGCCAGTAGTCCTGCGGGGGGCTCCTACAATGAGCAGTTCTTC
CASSPAGGSYNEQFF
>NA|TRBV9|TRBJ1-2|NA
TGTGCCAGCAGCGTAGGGAGGGGCTACACCTTC
CASSVGRGYTF
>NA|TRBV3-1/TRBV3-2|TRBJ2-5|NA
TGTGCCAGCAGCCGGGAGGTAGTTTCACGGGAGACCCAGTACTTC
CASSREVVSRETQYF
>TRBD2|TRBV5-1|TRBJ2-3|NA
TGCGCCAGCAGCTTGGTCTCTAGCGGGACCGATACGCAGTATTTT
CASSLVSSGTDTQYF
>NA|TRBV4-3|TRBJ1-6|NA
TGCGCCAGCAGCCAAGACCCGGGTACACCCCTCCACTTT
CASSQDPGTPLHF
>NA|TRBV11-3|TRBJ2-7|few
TGTGCCAGCACCACACGAACGGGACTCCTCTCCTACGAGCAGTACTTC
CASTTRTGLLSYEQYF
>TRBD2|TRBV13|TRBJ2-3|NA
TGTGCCAGCAGCTTGGTAGCGGGAGAGGCAACAGATACGCAGTATTTT
CASSLVAGEATDTQYF
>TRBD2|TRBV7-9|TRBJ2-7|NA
TGTGCCAGCAGCGCGGGAGTCTACGAGCAGTACTTC
CASSAGVYEQYF
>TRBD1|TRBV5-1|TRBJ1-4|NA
TGCGCCAGCAGCCCGGGGACAGGATGGGATGAAAAACTGTTTTTT
CASSPGTGWDEKLFF
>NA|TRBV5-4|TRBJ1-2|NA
TGTGCCAGCAGCTTGGTTGAAGCATCCTATGGCTACACCTTC
CASSLVEASYGYTF
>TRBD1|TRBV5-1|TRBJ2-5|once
TGCGCCAGCAGCTCCTGGGACAGCTCAAGAGAGACCCAGTACTTC
CASSSWDSSRETQYF
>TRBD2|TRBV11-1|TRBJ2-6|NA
TGTGCCAGCACCCGGGGGGGCGCTGGGGCCAACGTCCTGACTTTC
CASTRGGAGANVLTF
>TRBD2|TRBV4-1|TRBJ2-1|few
TGCGCCAGCAGACCGGGACTAGGTAGTGGCCGTGAGCAGTTCTTC
CASRPGLGSGREQFF
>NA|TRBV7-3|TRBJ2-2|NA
TGTGCCAGCACCCTCGCCCCCAGCGGCGGGGAGCTGTTTTTT
CASTLAPSGGELFF
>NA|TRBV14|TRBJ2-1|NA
TGTGCCAGCAGCCAAGCGCCTCTGCTTGGAGGGAATGAGCAGTTCTTC
CASSQAPLLGGNEQFF
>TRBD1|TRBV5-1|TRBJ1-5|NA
TGCGCCAGCAGCTTGCGACAGGGGCATAGCAATCAGCCCCAGCATTTT
CASSLRQGHSNQPQHF
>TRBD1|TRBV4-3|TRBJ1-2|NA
TGCGCCAGCAGCCAAGATACCAGGGGGAATGGCTACACCTTC
CASSQDTRGNGYTF
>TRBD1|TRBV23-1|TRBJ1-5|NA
TGCGCCAGCAGTCTCCCCGGGACAGGGCATCAGCCCCAGCATTTT
CASSLPGTGHQPQHF
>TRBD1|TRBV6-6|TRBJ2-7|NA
TGTGCCAGCAGTTCCCAGACAGGGCGCGACTACGAGCAGTACTTC
CASSSQTGRDYEQYF
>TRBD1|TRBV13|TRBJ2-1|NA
TGTGCCAGCAGCGCGACAGGGAATGAGCAGTTCTTC
CASSATGNEQFF
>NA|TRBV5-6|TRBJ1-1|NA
TGTGCCAGCAGCTTGGCAGGGAACACTGAAGCTTTCTTT
CASSLAGNTEAFF
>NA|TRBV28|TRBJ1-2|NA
TGTGCCAGCAGGGGGGGCTATGGCTACACCTTC
CASRGGYGYTF
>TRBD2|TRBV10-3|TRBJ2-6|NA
TGTGCCATCAGCCGTGCCCTAGCGGGAGTCGCTGGGGCCAACGTCCTGACTTTC
CAISRALAGVAGANVLTF
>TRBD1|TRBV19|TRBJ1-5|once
TGTGCCAGTAGTCCGGACAGGAACAATCAGCCCCAGCATTTT
CASSPDRNNQPQHF
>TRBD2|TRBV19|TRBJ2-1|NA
TGTGCCAGTAGTAAAGCGGGGCGAGCGGGAAATGAGCAGTTCTTC
CASSKAGRAGNEQFF
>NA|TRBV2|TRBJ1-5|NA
TGTGCCAGCAGTGAATCAGGATATAGCAATCAGCCCCAGCATTTT
CASSESGYSNQPQHF
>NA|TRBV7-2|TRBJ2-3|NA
TGTGCCAGCAGCTTAGTTACCAGGGCAGATACGCAGTATTTT
CASSLVTRADTQYF
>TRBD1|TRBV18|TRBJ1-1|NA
TGTGCCAGCTCCTTAGGACAGGGACTCAGGATAGGCACTGAAGCTTTCTTT
CASSLGQGLRIGTEAFF
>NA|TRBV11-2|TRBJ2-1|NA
TGTGCCAGCAGCTTAGTCCGGGGTGGGGAGCAGTTCTTC
CASSLVRGGEQFF
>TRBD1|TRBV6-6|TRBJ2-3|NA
TGTGCCAGCAGGGCCGGCACAGGGGGCTCAGATACGCAGTATTTT
CASRAGTGGSDTQYF
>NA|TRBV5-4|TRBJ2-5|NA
TGTGCCAGCAGCTCGGACTACCAAGAGACCCAGTACTTC
CASSSDYQETQYF
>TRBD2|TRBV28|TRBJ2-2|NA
TGTGCCAGCAAGAGCGGGATTTCAACCGGGGAGCTGTTTTTT
CASKSGISTGELFF
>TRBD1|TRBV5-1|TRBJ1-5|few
TGCGCCAGCAGCCCGGGACAGTTTAATCAGCCCCAGCATTTT
CASSPGQFNQPQHF
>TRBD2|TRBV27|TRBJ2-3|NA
TGTGCCAGCAGTCCCTGGGGGGGTCCGGCGGGAGATACGCAGTATTTT
CASSPWGGPAGDTQYF
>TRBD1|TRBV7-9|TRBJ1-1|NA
TGTGCCAGCAGCTTCGGACAGGGCCCAGCTTTCTTT
CASSFGQGPAFF